This entry is about one T cell receptor (beta chain). Its antigen remains unknown. Assay: immunoSEQ multiplex PCR; the TCRdb copy retains only in-frame clones and omits some. The sample lists approximately 73,000 clones; around four fifths were seen once. Trimming stripped 5 bases from V and 1 base from J, with 17 bases between. There are 16 residues in the CDR3. Looked up from germline, CDR1 is LGHDT and CDR2 is YNNKEL (reference sequence). This entry is derived from a study of T cell responses to AZD1222 COVID-19 vaccine. Findings and caveats of the study: Spike-specific TCR breadth and depth were elevated following two AZD1222 doses. Without day 14 samples, only post-peak T cell repertoires were studied.

The TCR originated in an adult in good health. The J gene is TRBJ2-5, the V gene TRBV3-1 (or the pseudogene TRBV3-2), with D uncertain. Source: peripheral blood, taken on day 0 of AZD1222 vaccination. The CDR3 DNA sequence: TGTGCCAGCAGCGAATCAAGCCGCCACCTCCAAGAGACCCAGTACTTC. This translates into CASSESSRHLQETQYF.